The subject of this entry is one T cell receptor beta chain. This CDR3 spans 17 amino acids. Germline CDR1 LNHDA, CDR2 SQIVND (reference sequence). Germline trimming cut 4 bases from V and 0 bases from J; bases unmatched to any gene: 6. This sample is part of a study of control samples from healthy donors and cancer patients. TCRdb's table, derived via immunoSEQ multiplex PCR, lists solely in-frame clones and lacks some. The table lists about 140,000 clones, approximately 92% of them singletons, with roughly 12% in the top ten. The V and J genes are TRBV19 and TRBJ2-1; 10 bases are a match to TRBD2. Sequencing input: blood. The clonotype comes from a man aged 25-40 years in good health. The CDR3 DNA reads TGTGCCAGTAGTACCCAACTAGCGGGACGCTCCTACAATGAGCAGTTCTTC. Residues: CASSTQLAGRSYNEQFF.